This T cell receptor (beta chain) came from a study of CD8+ T cells in alopecia areata. About the research overall: Among treated patients, oral tofacitinib was administered at 5 to 10 mg twice daily. Disease severity was quantified as SALT score of affected scalp area.

Overall study findings and caveats: Scalp clonality, together with expanded CD8+ clones among the top 100, fell significantly with tofacitinib. Normal-skin resident alphabeta T cells also appear among scalp sample sequences.

Extracted RNA was reverse transcribed into cDNA, the sequencing template. TCRdb's copy holds only in-frame clones and misses some; the assay was immunoSEQ multiplex PCR. Of over 60,000 clones in the sample, 46% were seen once. V lost 3 bases and J 0 bases, leaving 9 bases between the germline ends. Per the germline V gene, CDR1 is MGHRA and CDR2 is YSYEKL. CDR3 length: 15 residues. Stated treatment: oral pan-JAK inhibitor, 5-10 mg twice daily. On this clone itself: Its antigen is undetermined.

The starting material was CD8+ T cells sorted from blood, obtained at roughly week 38, from a patient treated with tofacitinib. This TCR was sampled from a human donor with alopecia areata. The chain is built from TRBV4-1 and TRBJ1-5; the D is unclear. Here the CDR3 reads CASSQHSYSNQPQHF. CDR3 bases: TGCGCCAGCAGCCAGCACAGCTATAGCAATCAGCCCCAGCATTTT.